A selection of T cell receptor beta chains follows, all from one sample in a study of shared clonotypes between healthy human individuals. Profiling relied on immunoSEQ multiplex PCR, and the TCRdb table lists in-frame clones only, not all of them. The top ten clones hold around 0.13% of a sample with millions of clones, 85% to 95% of them seen once. The source material was naive CD4+ T cells sorted from blood. The source is a man aged 18 to 30 in good health. Both conserved end residues are part of each CDR3. D genes are given only for firm matches. For some rows the clone size is stated as once, few or many, or as a class when expanded; others skip it.

D gene	clone size	V gene	J gene	CDR3 protein	CDR3 DNA
TRBD2	NA	TRBV11-2	TRBJ2-1	CASSPSSGGNNEQFF	TGTGCCAGCAGCCCTTCTAGCGGGGGGAACAATGAGCAGTTCTTC
NA	NA	TRBV7-2	TRBJ1-5	CASSLGSVGSNQPQHF	TGTGCCAGCAGCTTAGGATCCGTTGGTAGCAATCAGCCCCAGCATTTT
TRBD1	NA	TRBV7-2	TRBJ2-4	CASSLRGQGKNIQYF	TGTGCCAGCAGCTTAAGGGGACAGGGCAAAAACATTCAGTACTTC
NA	NA	TRBV28	TRBJ1-4	CASRPSGPNNEKLFF	TGTGCCAGCAGGCCCAGTGGACCGAATAATGAAAAACTGTTTTTT
TRBD1	NA	TRBV4-1	TRBJ2-7	CASSQVSGQGSYEQYF	TGCGCCAGCAGCCAAGTATCAGGACAGGGATCCTACGAGCAGTACTTC
NA	NA	TRBV5-1	TRBJ2-6	CASSIGNSGANVLTF	TGCGCCAGCAGCATTGGGAACTCTGGGGCCAACGTCCTGACTTTC
NA	NA	TRBV9	TRBJ1-3	CASSLGATGNTIYF	TGTGCCAGCAGCTTAGGTGCTACTGGAAACACCATATATTTT
TRBD1	NA	TRBV7-9	TRBJ1-2	CASSYGQGLAGNYGYTF	TGTGCCAGCAGCTACGGACAGGGACTGGCTGGAAACTATGGCTACACCTTC
NA	NA	TRBV6-4	TRBJ2-1	CASSPFRDPPYNEQFF	TGTGCCAGCAGTCCGTTCAGGGACCCCCCTTACAATGAGCAGTTCTTC
NA	NA	TRBV11-2	TRBJ2-1	CASSFVPPTSSHEQFF	TGTGCCAGCAGCTTTGTCCCACCTACTAGCTCCCATGAGCAGTTCTTC
NA	NA	TRBV10-3	TRBJ2-2	CAISDSRAGTGELFF	TGTGCCATCAGTGATTCCAGGGCAGGCACCGGGGAGCTGTTTTTT
NA	NA	TRBV7-9	TRBJ1-6	CASSLTVNSPLHF	TGTGCCAGCAGCTTAACTGTAAATTCACCCCTCCACTTT
TRBD1	NA	TRBV6-6	TRBJ2-5	CASSLGQGAGETQYF	TGTGCCAGCAGTTTGGGCCAGGGGGCGGGGGAGACCCAGTACTTC
NA	once	TRBV28	TRBJ1-2	CASSEGTNYGYTF	TGTGCCAGCAGTGAAGGGACTAACTATGGCTACACCTTC
TRBD1	NA	TRBV5-1	TRBJ2-4	CASSPGQGITKNIQYF	TGCGCCAGCAGCCCGGGACAGGGGATAACCAAAAACATTCAGTACTTC
TRBD2	NA	TRBV5-4	TRBJ2-2	CASSRRSLAGGVGELFF	TGTGCCAGCAGCAGGCGGTCACTAGCGGGAGGGGTCGGGGAGCTGTTTTTT
NA	once	TRBV6-5	TRBJ2-7	CASRRLGPHYEQYF	TGTGCCAGCAGGAGACTCGGTCCCCACTACGAGCAGTACTTC
TRBD1	NA	TRBV19	TRBJ2-1	CASSIETGGNEQFF	TGTGCCAGTAGTATAGAGACAGGGGGCAATGAGCAGTTCTTC
TRBD2	NA	TRBV7-9	TRBJ2-2	CASSASGANTGELFF	TGTGCCAGCAGCGCTAGCGGGGCGAACACCGGGGAGCTGTTTTTT
TRBD2	NA	TRBV11-2	TRBJ2-2	CASRTSGNTGELFF	TGTGCCAGCAGGACTAGCGGGAACACCGGGGAGCTGTTTTTT
TRBD1	NA	TRBV19	TRBJ1-1	CASRQGARNTEAFF	TGTGCCAGTCGACAGGGGGCGAGGAACACTGAAGCTTTCTTT
NA	NA	TRBV30	TRBJ2-7	CAWGSTGYEQYF	TGTGCCTGGGGTTCGACAGGCTACGAGCAGTACTTC
NA	NA	TRBV18	TRBJ1-4	CASSQGRSGEKLFF	TGTGCCAGCTCACAGGGAAGATCGGGCGAAAAACTGTTTTTT
TRBD2	NA	TRBV6-5	TRBJ2-5	CASSPGLAGIGTQYF	TGTGCCAGCAGCCCCGGACTAGCGGGTATTGGAACCCAGTACTTC
NA	NA	TRBV6-1	TRBJ1-5	CASSEQRGNQPQHF	TGTGCCAGCAGTGAACAACGGGGGAATCAGCCCCAGCATTTT
TRBD1	once	TRBV6-5	TRBJ2-4	CASGRGQGDIQYF	TGTGCCAGCGGTAGGGGACAGGGGGACATTCAGTACTTC
TRBD1	NA	TRBV6-1	TRBJ1-2	CASSEAGGSYGYTF	TGTGCCAGCAGTGAGGCAGGGGGTAGCTATGGCTACACCTTC
TRBD1	NA	TRBV5-1	TRBJ1-5	CASSEGTGRNQPQHF	TGCGCCAGCAGCGAGGGGACAGGACGCAATCAGCCCCAGCATTTT
TRBD2	NA	TRBV27	TRBJ2-4	CASSKTSGGVNIQYF	TGTGCCAGCAGTAAGACTAGCGGGGGGGTAAACATTCAGTACTTC
TRBD1	NA	TRBV4-2	TRBJ2-4	CASSQDEGAGNIQYF	TGTGCCAGCAGCCAAGATGAGGGGGCGGGAAACATTCAGTACTTC
NA	NA	TRBV7-9	TRBJ1-4	CASSLSGGTTNEKLFF	TGTGCCAGCAGCTTATCGGGTGGGACAACTAATGAAAAACTGTTTTTT
NA	NA	TRBV1	TRBJ2-7	CTSSQDPRTSGGFSYEQYF	TGCACCAGCAGCCAAGATCCCCGGACTAGCGGGGGTTTCTCCTACGAGCAGTACTTC
NA	once	TRBV28	TRBJ1-4	CASSSRDEKLFF	TGTGCCAGCAGTTCCCGTGATGAAAAACTGTTTTTT
NA	NA	TRBV25-1	TRBJ2-5	CASSVPRGRETQYF	TGTGCCAGCAGTGTACCCAGGGGCCGGGAGACCCAGTACTTC
NA	NA	TRBV29-1	TRBJ2-1	CSVGGHLLSNNEQFF	TGCAGCGTTGGGGGCCATCTCCTAAGTAACAATGAGCAGTTCTTC
NA	NA	TRBV4-3	TRBJ2-3	CASSQDTKDTQYF	TGCGCCAGCAGCCAAGATACTAAAGATACGCAGTATTTT
NA	NA	TRBV13	TRBJ2-2	CASSPGRVITGELFF	TGTGCCAGCAGCCCGGGACGGGTGATAACCGGGGAGCTGTTTTTT
NA	NA	TRBV18	TRBJ1-5	CASSPTAGSQPQHF	TGTGCCAGCTCACCAACAGCAGGGTCCCAGCCCCAGCATTTT
TRBD1	few	TRBV5-1	TRBJ1-6	CASSLGQGGNSPLHF	TGCGCCAGCAGCTTGGGTCAGGGGGGTAATTCACCCCTCCACTTT
NA	NA	TRBV6-6	TRBJ2-1	CASSYSSQGINEQFF	TGTGCCAGCAGTTACTCGAGTCAGGGAATCAATGAGCAGTTCTTC
NA	NA	TRBV11-2	TRBJ1-5	CASSWTGNQPQHF	TGTGCCAGCAGCTGGACAGGCAATCAGCCCCAGCATTTT
NA	NA	TRBV18	TRBJ2-2	CASSPPSRMNTGELFF	TGTGCCAGCTCACCACCGAGTAGAATGAACACCGGGGAGCTGTTTTTT
NA	NA	TRBV30	TRBJ2-5	CAWTGGPKETQYF	TGTGCCTGGACCGGCGGGCCGAAAGAGACCCAGTACTTC
NA	NA	TRBV5-4	TRBJ1-4	CASSEKETGTREKLFF	TGTGCCAGCAGCGAGAAAGAAACAGGGACGAGAGAAAAACTGTTTTTT
NA	once	TRBV25-1	TRBJ2-4	CASSPPKAKNIQYF	TGTGCCAGCAGTCCCCCAAAAGCCAAAAACATTCAGTACTTC